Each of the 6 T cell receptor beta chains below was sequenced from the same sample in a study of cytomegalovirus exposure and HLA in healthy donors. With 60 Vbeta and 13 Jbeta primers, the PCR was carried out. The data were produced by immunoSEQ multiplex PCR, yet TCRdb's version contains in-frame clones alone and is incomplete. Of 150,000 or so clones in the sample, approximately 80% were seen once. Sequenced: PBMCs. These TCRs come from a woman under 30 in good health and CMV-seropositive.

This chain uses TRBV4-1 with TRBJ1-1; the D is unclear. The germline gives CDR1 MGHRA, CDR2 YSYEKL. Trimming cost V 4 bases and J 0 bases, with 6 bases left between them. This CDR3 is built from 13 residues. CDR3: CASSPNMNTEAFF. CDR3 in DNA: TGCGCCAGCAGCCCCAACATGAACACTGAAGCTTTCTTT.

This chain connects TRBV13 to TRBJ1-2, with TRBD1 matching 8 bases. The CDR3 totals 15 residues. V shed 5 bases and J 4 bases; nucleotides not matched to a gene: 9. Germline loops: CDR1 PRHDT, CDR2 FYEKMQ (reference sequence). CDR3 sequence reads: CASSAGQGGLYGYTF. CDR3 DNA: TGTGCCAGCAGCGCCGGACAGGGCGGACTCTATGGCTACACCTTC. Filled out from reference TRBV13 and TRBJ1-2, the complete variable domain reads AAGVIQSPRHLIKEKRETATLKCYPIPRHDTVYWYQQGPGQDPQFLISFYEKMQSDKGSIPDRFSAQQFSDYHSELNMSSLELGDSALYFCASSAGQGGLYGYTFGSGTRLTVV.

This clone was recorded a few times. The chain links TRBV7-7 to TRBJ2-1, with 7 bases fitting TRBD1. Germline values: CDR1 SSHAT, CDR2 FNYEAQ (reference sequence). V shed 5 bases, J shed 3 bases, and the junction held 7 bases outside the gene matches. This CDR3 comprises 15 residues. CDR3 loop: CASSVDRDYYNEQFF. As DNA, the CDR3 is TGTGCCAGCAGCGTCGACAGGGATTACTACAATGAGCAGTTCTTC.

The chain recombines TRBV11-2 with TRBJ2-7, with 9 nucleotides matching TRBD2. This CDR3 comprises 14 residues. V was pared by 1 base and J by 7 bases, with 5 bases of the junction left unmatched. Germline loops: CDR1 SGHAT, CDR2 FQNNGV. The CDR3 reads CASSLALAGREQYF. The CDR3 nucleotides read TGTGCCAGCAGCTTAGCGCTAGCGGGGCGTGAGCAGTACTTC. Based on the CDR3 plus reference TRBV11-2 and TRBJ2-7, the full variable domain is EAGVAQSPRYKIIEKRQSVAFWCNPISGHATLYWYQQILGQGPKLLIQFQNNGVVDDSQLPKDRFSAERLKGVDSTLKIQPAKLEDSAVYLCASSLALAGREQYFGPGTRLTVT.

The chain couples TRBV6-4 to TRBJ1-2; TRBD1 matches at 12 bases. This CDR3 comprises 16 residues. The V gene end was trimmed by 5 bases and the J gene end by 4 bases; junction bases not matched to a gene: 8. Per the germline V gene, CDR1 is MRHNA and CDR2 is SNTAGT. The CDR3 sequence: CASSPDGTGGFYGYTF. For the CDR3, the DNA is TGTGCCAGCAGTCCAGACGGGACAGGGGGCTTCTATGGCTACACCTTC.

The CDR3 here is CASSFHSGELFF. For the CDR3, the DNA is TGTGCCAGCAGCTTTCATAGCGGGGAGCTGTTTTTT. V and J are TRBV5-6 and TRBJ2-2; D not certain. CDR1 and CDR2 (germline): SGHDT, YYEEEE. V was clipped by 2 bases and J by 7 bases, with 6 bases between them. There are 12 residues in the CDR3.